One sample yielded the 8 T cell receptor beta chains listed below, sequenced in a study of cytomegalovirus exposure and HLA in healthy donors. The PCR ran on 60 Vbeta and 13 Jbeta primers. Produced via immunoSEQ multiplex PCR; TCRdb's table is partial and in-frame only. The sample has approximately 200,000 clones, 70% to 90% seen once. Sequencing was done on a sample of PBMCs. The receptors come from a human donor in good health.

The rearrangement uses TRBV11-2 and TRBJ2-5, with 8 bases fitting TRBD2. V dropped 0 bases and J dropped 8; count of bases not matched to a gene: 14. CDR3 size: 17 residues. CDR1 is SGHAT and CDR2 is FQNNGV in the germline V gene. This chain's CDR3 is CASSLERSPAGELTQYF. The CDR3 bases are TGTGCCAGCAGCTTAGAGAGGAGCCCAGCGGGAGAGCTTACCCAGTACTTC. Together with reference TRBV11-2 and TRBJ2-5, the CDR3 gives the full variable domain: EAGVAQSPRYKIIEKRQSVAFWCNPISGHATLYWYQQILGQGPKLLIQFQNNGVVDDSQLPKDRFSAERLKGVDSTLKIQPAKLEDSAVYLCASSLERSPAGELTQYFGPGTRLLVL.

The V call is TRBV5-4, the J call TRBJ2-7; weak D call: TRBD1 (5 bases). Germline CDR1 is SGHNT and CDR2 is YYREEE (reference sequence). The CDR3 extends over 13 amino acids. Trimming took 5 bases from V and 1 from J, leaving 10 bases between them. The CDR3 DNA is TGTGCCAGCAGTCGACAGCCTTCCTACGAGCAGTACTTC. This gives the protein CASSRQPSYEQYF.

This chain joins TRBV4-2 and TRBJ1-1; D gene uncertain. Deletions cut 1 base from V and 6 bases from J, with 3 bases between. The germline gives CDR1 LGHNA, CDR2 YNFKEQ. This CDR3 has 11 amino acids. The chain's CDR3 is CASSQAAEAFF. DNA of the CDR3: TGTGCCAGCAGCCAAGCCGCTGAAGCTTTCTTT.

This clone was recorded once. J is TRBJ2-2 and V is TRBV25-1, with a tentative D call TRBD1 (6 bases). V lost 8 bases and J 0 bases, leaving 16 bases between the germline ends. Germline CDR1 reads MGHDK; CDR2 reads SYGVNS. CDR3 size: 16 residues. This CDR3 reads CASSLDGQSNTGELFF. As DNA, the CDR3 is TGTGCCAGCTCCCTAGACGGACAGTCGAACACCGGGGAGCTGTTTTTT.

The V gene is TRBV29-1, the J gene TRBJ2-7; 13 positions agree with TRBD2. Germline CDR1 is SQVTM and CDR2 is ANQGSEA. The J segment lost 5 bases and the V segment lost 6 bases, leaving 16 bases of the junction unmatched. The CDR3 contains 17 residues. As DNA, the CDR3 is TGCAGCGTCCGGACTAGCGGGAGCTCGTTTGCCTCGGACGAGCAGTACTTC. Encoded protein: CSVRTSGSSFASDEQYF.

J is TRBJ2-7 and V is TRBV18; 7 positions agree with TRBD1. The CDR3 sequence is 14 residues long. Germline lookup yields CDR1 KGHSH and CDR2 LQKENI. Trimming removed 8 bases from V and 7 bases from J; junction bases left unmatched: 14. The CDR3, as DNA: TGTGCCAGCGATACGCGGACAGGCCGCGCGGAGCAGTACTTC. This codes for CASDTRTGRAEQYF.

The rearrangement joins TRBV10-2 to TRBJ2-7; 7 positions agree with TRBD1. Germline values: CDR1 WSHSY, CDR2 SAAADI. There are 15 residues in the CDR3. Trimming cost V 2 bases and J 5 bases; bases outside gene matches: 9. The chain's CDR3 is CASSEQFRQGHEQYF. As DNA, the CDR3 is TGCGCCAGCAGTGAGCAATTTCGACAGGGCCACGAGCAGTACTTC.

CDR3 protein: CASSKLGLIDNEQFF. The CDR3 DNA is TGTGCCAGCAGTAAATTAGGACTGATCGACAATGAGCAGTTCTTC. This chain uses TRBV9 with TRBJ2-1; tentative D call: TRBD2 (5 bases). Germline loops: CDR1 SGDLS, CDR2 YYNGEE. This CDR3 has 15 residues. The V and J ends lost 5 bases and 5 bases respectively, with 17 bases between them.